This T cell receptor beta chain is drawn from a study of T cell responses to AZD1222 COVID-19 vaccine. Some clones are missing from TCRdb's copy, which holds only in-frame ones; the method was immunoSEQ multiplex PCR. Here the sample spans about 130,000 clones, 75% to 85% being singletons. This clone was picked up one time. Its antigen remains unidentified. Findings of the study overall: Only six AZD1222 recipients tested seropositive at baseline. Sampling captured repertoires only after the peak T cell response.

V lost 11 bases to trimming and J lost 11 bases, with 16 bases between them. Per the germline V gene, CDR1 is LNHDA and CDR2 is SQIVND (reference sequence). This CDR3 contains 12 residues. This chain uses TRBV19 with TRBJ1-6, with a tentative D call TRBD1 (5 bases). Sequenced here: peripheral blood, sampled 28 days after the second dose of the MenACWY control vaccine. The clonotype was recovered from an adult who received the MenACWY meningococcal vaccine as a control. The CDR3 DNA follows: TGTGCCTCCGGAGGGGATCGGGCACCCCTCCACTTT. Its translation: CASGGDRAPLHF.